Listed below are T cell receptor beta chains from one sample, sequenced in a study of CD8 T cells in Susac syndrome. TCRdb analysed the immunoSEQ multiplex PCR reads with MiXCR anew, one entry per CDR3 protein. Among 70,000 to 85,000 distinct CDR3 sequences listed, approximately 96% were seen once. The sample comprised CD8+ T cells from PBMCs. The receptors stem from a human donor with Susac syndrome. Both conserved end residues are part of each CDR3. D genes are given only for firm matches. Only some rows state a clone size, as once, few, many or a class for expanded clones.

d_call	clone_size	v_call	j_call	cdr3_nt	cdr3_aa
TRBD2	once	TRBV4-2	TRBJ2-2	TGTGCCAGCAGCCCCTCGGTAGCGGGGGGGTCCGGGGAGCTGTTTTTT	CASSPSVAGGSGELFF
TRBD1	.	TRBV5-1	TRBJ2-5	TGCGCCAGCAGCCCTGGGACAGAAATAGAAGAGACCCAGTACTTC	CASSPGTEIEETQYF
TRBD2	.	TRBV2	TRBJ2-5	TGTGCCAGCAGGGTAGCGGGGGCGGGAGAGACCCAGTACTTC	CASRVAGAGETQYF
.	.	TRBV20-1	TRBJ2-2	TGCAGTCCGAGGGACTCCTTGACCGGGGAGCTGTTTTTT	CSPRDSLTGELFF
TRBD1	.	TRBV9	TRBJ1-1	TGTGCCAGCAGCCCGGGACAGCCTGAAGCTTTCTTT	CASSPGQPEAFF
.	.	TRBV12-3/TRBV12-4	TRBJ1-1	TGTGCCAGCACCTTGTCGACACCAAACACTGAAGCTTTCTTT	CASTLSTPNTEAFF
.	.	TRBV7-9	TRBJ1-6	TGTGCCAGCAGCTTAAGAGGGGATAATTCACCCCTCCACTTT	CASSLRGDNSPLHF
.	.	TRBV29-1	TRBJ1-2	TGCAGCGTTGAAGAATCCTATGGCTACACCTTC	CSVEESYGYTF
TRBD1	once	TRBV5-4	TRBJ2-3	TGTGCCAGCAGCTTGGACAGGGGAGTGGCAGATACGCAGTATTTT	CASSLDRGVADTQYF
.	.	TRBV3-1	TRBJ1-2	TGTGCCAGCAGCCCGGACGACTGGAACTATGGCTACACCTTC	CASSPDDWNYGYTF
TRBD2	.	TRBV3-1	TRBJ2-3	TGTGCCAGCACCGATACTAGCGGGGGCCGGCATACGCAGTATTTT	CASTDTSGGRHTQYF
TRBD1	.	TRBV29-1	TRBJ2-7	TGCAGCGTTGAAGAGACAGGGCAGACCTACGAGCAGTACTTC	CSVEETGQTYEQYF
TRBD1	.	TRBV29-1	TRBJ2-3	TGCAGCGTTCCCACAGGGGATTTTATAGATACGCAGTATTTT	CSVPTGDFIDTQYF
.	once	TRBV20-1	TRBJ1-1	TGCGGTTCCTATGGGGTGGAGAACACTGAAGCTTTCTTT	CGSYGVENTEAFF
.	.	TRBV5-4	TRBJ2-3	TGTGCCAGCAGCTTGGGGAACACAGATACGCAGTATTTT	CASSLGNTDTQYF
TRBD1	once	TRBV7-9	TRBJ2-7	TGTGCCAGCAGCTCGACAGGGGAGGCGTCCTACGAGCAGTACTTC	CASSSTGEASYEQYF
.	.	TRBV9	TRBJ1-4	TGTGCCAGCACTCGGGGCGGTCAGACAACTAATGAAAAACTGTTTTTT	CASTRGGQTTNEKLFF
TRBD2	.	TRBV20-1	TRBJ2-2	TGCAGTGCTAGAGATCAGGAGCGGGGGAACACCGGGGAGCTGTTTTTT	CSARDQERGNTGELFF
.	once	TRBV4-3	TRBJ2-1	TGCGCCAGCAGCCAAGAAGCGCGGACCGCCTACAATGAGCAGTTCTTC	CASSQEARTAYNEQFF
.	.	TRBV6-2/TRBV6-3	TRBJ2-1	TGTGCCAGCAGTTGGGTCAGGGCTTACAATGAGCAGTTCTTC	CASSWVRAYNEQFF
.	.	TRBV4-3	TRBJ1-2	TGCGCCAGCAGCCAAGACAGGACAGATGGCTATGGCTACACCTTC	CASSQDRTDGYGYTF
TRBD1	once	TRBV7-6	TRBJ2-7	TGTGCCAGCAGCTTATCGGGACAGGACCCCCTGAGGTACTTC	CASSLSGQDPLRYF
.	.	TRBV6-5	TRBJ2-4	TGTGCCAGCAGTCCCAGGGGAGCCAAAAACATTCAGTACTTC	CASSPRGAKNIQYF
.	.	TRBV6-2/TRBV6-3	TRBJ2-1	TGTGCCAGCAGTTACTTCTCCCCTGGGTTCAATGAGCAGTTCTTC	CASSYFSPGFNEQFF
.	.	TRBV15	TRBJ2-7	TGTGCCACCAGGGACTCGGGCGAGCAGTACTTC	CATRDSGEQYF
TRBD1	.	TRBV9	TRBJ1-1	TGTGCCAGCAGCAGAGTAGGGGGCCGTGAAGCTTTCTTT	CASSRVGGREAFF
.	once	TRBV13	TRBJ1-1	TGTGCCAGCAGCCAGGGACAGAACACTGAAGCTTTCTTT	CASSQGQNTEAFF
.	.	TRBV29-1	TRBJ1-1	TGCAGCGCACCAGAGGCAGCTTTCTTT	CSAPEAAFF
.	.	TRBV27	TRBJ1-1	TGTGCCAGCAGTTCAATAGGGGGATTTAACACTGAAGCTTTCTTT	CASSSIGGFNTEAFF